The present TCR beta chain was sequenced within a study of shared clonotypes between healthy human individuals. Notes on the study in general: Memory subsets generally showed smaller estimated richness than naive subsets did. Despite large depth, sorted-subset datasets appeared incompletely sequenced.

Here immunoSEQ multiplex PCR was the method, and the copy in TCRdb shows in-frame clones only, minus some. The sample lists a few million clones, 93% occurring once. CD45RA-negative memory and CD45RA+ naive subsets were split from the CD4+ cells. CDR3 size: 16 residues. Unmatched junction bases numbered 10, after V lost 4 bases and J lost 1 base. CDR1 is SQVTM, CDR2 ANQGSEA, per germline. Note on this clone: Its specificity is not known.

Sequenced sample: naive CD4+ T cells from PBMCs. The sample's subset: CD45RA+ positively selected. This receptor was identified in a young man in good health. Some clones in this sample may be carry-over from other donors' samples. The chain links TRBV29-1 to TRBJ2-3; 8 bases match TRBD1. CDR3 loop: CSVGGIDRGRTDTQYF. The CDR3 DNA follows: TGCAGCGTTGGGGGAATCGACAGGGGTCGCACAGATACGCAGTATTTT.